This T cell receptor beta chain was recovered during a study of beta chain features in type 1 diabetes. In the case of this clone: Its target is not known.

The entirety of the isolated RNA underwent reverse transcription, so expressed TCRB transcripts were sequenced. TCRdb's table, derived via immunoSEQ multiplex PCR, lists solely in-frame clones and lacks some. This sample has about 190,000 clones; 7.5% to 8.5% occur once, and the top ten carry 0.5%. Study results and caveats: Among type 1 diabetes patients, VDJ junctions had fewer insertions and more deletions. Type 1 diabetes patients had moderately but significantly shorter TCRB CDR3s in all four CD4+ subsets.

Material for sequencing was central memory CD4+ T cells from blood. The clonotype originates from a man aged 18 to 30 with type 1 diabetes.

CDR3: CASSLGTSNYGYTF. DNA of the CDR3: TGTGCCAGCAGCTTGGGGACTTCTAACTATGGCTACACCTTC. The chain employs TRBV5-6 and TRBJ1-2; D not certain. This CDR3 region has 14 residues. Deletions cut 0 bases from V and 0 bases from J, with 6 bases between. Germline V gene data show CDR1 as SGHDT and CDR2 as YYEEEE.